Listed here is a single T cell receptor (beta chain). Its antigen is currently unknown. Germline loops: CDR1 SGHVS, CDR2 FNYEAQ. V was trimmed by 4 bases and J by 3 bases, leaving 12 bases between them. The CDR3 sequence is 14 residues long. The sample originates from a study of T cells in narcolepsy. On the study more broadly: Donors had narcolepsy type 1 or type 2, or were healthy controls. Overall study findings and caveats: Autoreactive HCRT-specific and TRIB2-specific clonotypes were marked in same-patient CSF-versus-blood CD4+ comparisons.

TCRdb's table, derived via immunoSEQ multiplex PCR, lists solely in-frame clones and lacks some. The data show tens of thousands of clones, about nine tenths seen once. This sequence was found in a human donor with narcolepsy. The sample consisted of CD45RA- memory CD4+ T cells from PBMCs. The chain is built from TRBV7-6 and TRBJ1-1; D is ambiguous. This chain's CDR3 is CASSSGRRDTEAFF. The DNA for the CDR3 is TGTGCCAGCAGCTCCGGGCGGAGGGACACTGAAGCTTTCTTT. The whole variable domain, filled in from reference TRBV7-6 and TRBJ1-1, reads GAGVSQSPRYKVTKRGQDVALRCDPISGHVSLYWYRQALGQGPEFLTYFNYEAQQDKSGLPNDRFSAERPEGSISTLTIQRTEQRDSAMYRCASSSGRRDTEAFFGQGTRLTVV.